This T cell receptor (beta chain) was identified during a study of T cells after yellow fever vaccination. Notes on the study in general: A small proportion of clonotypes was detected in both the CD4 and CD8 compartments. Researchers cautioned that FACS-sorted repertoires could harbor abundant clonotypes contaminating from the bulk population.

MiXCR was run by TCRdb on the 5' RACE reads, yielding one entry per CDR3 protein. The top ten hold roughly 3% of the sample, which has about 150,000 distinct CDR3 sequences, approximately 6% seen once. The CDR3 has 13 residues. Trimming took 4 bases from V and 9 from J, leaving 16 bases between them. In germline, CDR1 is SGHAT, CDR2 FQNNGV. Regarding this clonotype: Its antigen is unidentified.

The sequence came from a man younger than 30 who received the YFV17D yellow fever vaccine. The chain combines TRBV11-2 with TRBJ2-7, with D perhaps matching TRBD1 (6 bases). Specimen: CD4+ T cells sorted from PBMCs, collected on the day of the first yellow fever vaccination. The CDR3 bases are TGTGCCAGCAGCTACGACAGGCCTGGAGGGCAGTACTTC. The encoded protein is CASSYDRPGGQYF.